The TCR beta chain described here comes from a study of blood T cells in healthy people across ages. The use of a sample-barcoded 5' primer and a J-beta primer mix characterized a second PCR of 7 to 11 cycles. A tag from a template-switch adaptor with 12 random nucleotides marked each cDNA molecule. Each single sample gave us at least 2.5 million CDR3-containing paired-end reads. In TCRdb, the 5' RACE reads were re-called with MiXCR into one record per CDR3 protein. The table has about 720,000 distinct CDR3 sequences, about a fifth seen once. Germline CDR1 is SGHAT and CDR2 is FQNNGV. The junction had 10 bases not matched to a gene; V was cut back by 4 bases and J by 7 bases. This CDR3 region has 15 residues.

This chain joins TRBV11-2 and TRBJ2-1; TRBD1 agrees at 7 bases. Sequenced sample: blood. This clonotype was obtained from a man between 65 and 80 years old in good health. The CDR3 DNA reads as TGTGCCAGCAGCTCTACCAGCTGGACAGGAAATGAGCAGTTCTTC. Protein sequence: CASSSTSWTGNEQFF.